This entry features one T cell receptor (beta chain) sequence. The entry originates in a study of blood T cell repertoires in COVID-19. Looking at the study overall: Nucleic acid was either cDNA or gDNA, and it came from T cells, B-cell-depleted T cells, or PBMCs.

Clones were read by immunoSEQ multiplex PCR, and TCRdb kept only the in-frame ones, dropping some. Among fewer than 200,000 clones listed, around four fifths were seen once. The sequence derives from a woman aged 45-59 years who had recovered from COVID-19. What was sequenced was PBMCs or T cells enriched from blood (not recorded which).

This chain's CDR3 is CASSFQGVTEAFF. The CDR3 DNA follows: TGTGCCAGCAGCTTTCAGGGGGTGACTGAAGCTTTCTTT. The chain couples TRBV11-2 to TRBJ1-1; 7 bases align to TRBD1. V shed 3 bases, J shed 5 bases, and the junction held 3 bases outside the gene matches. The CDR3 totals 13 residues. The germline gives CDR1 SGHAT, CDR2 FQNNGV.